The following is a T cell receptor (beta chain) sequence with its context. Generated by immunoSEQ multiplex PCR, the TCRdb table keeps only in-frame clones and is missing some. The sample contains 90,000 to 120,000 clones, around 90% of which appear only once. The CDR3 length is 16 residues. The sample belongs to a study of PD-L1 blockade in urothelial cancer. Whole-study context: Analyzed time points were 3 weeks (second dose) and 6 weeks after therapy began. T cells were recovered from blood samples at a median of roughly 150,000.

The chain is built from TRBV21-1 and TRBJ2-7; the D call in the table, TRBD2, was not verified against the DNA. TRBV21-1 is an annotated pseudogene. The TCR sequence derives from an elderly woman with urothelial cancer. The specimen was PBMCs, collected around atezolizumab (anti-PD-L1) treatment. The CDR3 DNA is TGTGCCAGCAGGGCCTCGAGGCTAGCGGAGGCCTACGAGCAGTACTTC. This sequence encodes CASRASRLAEAYEQYF.